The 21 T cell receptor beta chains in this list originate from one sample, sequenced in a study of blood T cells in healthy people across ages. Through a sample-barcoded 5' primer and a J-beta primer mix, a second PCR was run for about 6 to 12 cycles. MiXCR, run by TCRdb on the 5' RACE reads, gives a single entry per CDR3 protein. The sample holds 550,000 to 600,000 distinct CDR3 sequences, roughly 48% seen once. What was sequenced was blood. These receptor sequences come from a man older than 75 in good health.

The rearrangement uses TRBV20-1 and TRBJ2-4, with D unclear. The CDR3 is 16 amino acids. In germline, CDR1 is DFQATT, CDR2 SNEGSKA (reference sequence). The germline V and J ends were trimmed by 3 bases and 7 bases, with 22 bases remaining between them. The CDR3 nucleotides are TGCAGTGCTAGTGGGTACGGATTTGACATGCTTAACATTCAGTACTTC. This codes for CSASGYGFDMLNIQYF.

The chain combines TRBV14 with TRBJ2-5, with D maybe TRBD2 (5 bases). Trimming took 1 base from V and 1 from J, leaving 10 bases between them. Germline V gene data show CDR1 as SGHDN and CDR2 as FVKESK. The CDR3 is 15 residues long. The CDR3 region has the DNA TGTGCCAGCAGCCAAGGGAGGATAGCCCAAGAGACCCAGTACTTC. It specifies CASSQGRIAQETQYF.

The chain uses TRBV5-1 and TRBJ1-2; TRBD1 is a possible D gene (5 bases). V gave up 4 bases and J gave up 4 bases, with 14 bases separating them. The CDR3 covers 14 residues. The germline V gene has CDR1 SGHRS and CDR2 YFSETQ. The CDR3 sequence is CASSVKAGSYGYTF. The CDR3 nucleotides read TGCGCCAGCAGCGTGAAAGCAGGGAGCTATGGCTACACCTTC.

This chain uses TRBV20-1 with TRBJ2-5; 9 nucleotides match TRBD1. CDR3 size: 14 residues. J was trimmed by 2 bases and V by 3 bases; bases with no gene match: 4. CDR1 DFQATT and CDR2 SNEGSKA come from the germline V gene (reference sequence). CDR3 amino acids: CSASSGTGQETQYF. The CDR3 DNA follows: TGCAGTGCTAGCTCCGGGACAGGGCAAGAGACCCAGTACTTC.

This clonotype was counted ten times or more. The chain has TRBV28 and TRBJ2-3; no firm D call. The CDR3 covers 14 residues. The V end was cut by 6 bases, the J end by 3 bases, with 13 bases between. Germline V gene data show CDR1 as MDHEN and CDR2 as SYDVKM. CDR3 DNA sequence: TGTGCCAGCAGCGTAGTCAGTGGGACAGATACGCAGTATTTT. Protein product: CASSVVSGTDTQYF.

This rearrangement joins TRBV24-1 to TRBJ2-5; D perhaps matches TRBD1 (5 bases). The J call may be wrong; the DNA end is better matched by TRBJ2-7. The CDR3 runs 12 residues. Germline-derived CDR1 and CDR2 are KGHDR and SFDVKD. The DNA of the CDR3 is TGTGCCACCAGAGGGGATCCCTACGAGCAGTACTTC. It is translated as CATRGDPYEQYF.

CDR3 in amino acids: CASGSGGQDTQYF. CDR3 nucleotide sequence: TGTGCCAGCGGGAGCGGGGGGCAAGATACGCAGTATTTT. The J gene is TRBJ2-3, the V gene TRBV6-2 or TRBV6-3; the match to TRBD2 covers 9 bases. CDR1 and CDR2 (germline): MNHEY, SVGEGT. This CDR3 has 13 amino acids. V lost 8 bases to trimming and J lost 5 bases; unmatched junction nucleotides: 5.

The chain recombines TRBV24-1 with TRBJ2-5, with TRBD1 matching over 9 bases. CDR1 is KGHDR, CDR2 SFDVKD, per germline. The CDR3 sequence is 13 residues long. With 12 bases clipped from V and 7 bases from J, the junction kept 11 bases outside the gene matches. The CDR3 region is CASRDRGSGTQYF. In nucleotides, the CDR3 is TGTGCCTCCCGAGACAGGGGGTCGGGGACCCAGTACTTC.

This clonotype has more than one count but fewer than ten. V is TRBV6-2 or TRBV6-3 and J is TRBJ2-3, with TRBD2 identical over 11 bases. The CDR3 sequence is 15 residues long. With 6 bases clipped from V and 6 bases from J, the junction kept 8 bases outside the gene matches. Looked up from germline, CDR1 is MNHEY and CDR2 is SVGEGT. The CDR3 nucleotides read TGTGCCAGCAGCCAATCTAGCGGGGGGCCGGATACGCAGTATTTT. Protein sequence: CASSQSSGGPDTQYF.

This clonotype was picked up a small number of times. In nucleotides, the CDR3 is TGCGCCAGCAGCCAAGATTGGGCAGGCACCCAAGAGACCCAGTACTTC. As protein: CASSQDWAGTQETQYF. The chain employs TRBV4-3 and TRBJ2-5; no clear D. V dropped 0 bases and J dropped 1 base, with 12 bases sitting between them. Germline CDR1 LGHNA, CDR2 YSLEER. The CDR3 loop spans 16 amino acids.

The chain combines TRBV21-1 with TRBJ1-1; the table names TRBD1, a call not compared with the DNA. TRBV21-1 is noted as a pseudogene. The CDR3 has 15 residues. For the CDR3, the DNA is TGTGCCAGCAGCAACTATCAGGGGAGGAACACTGAAGCTTTCTTT. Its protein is CASSNYQGRNTEAFF.

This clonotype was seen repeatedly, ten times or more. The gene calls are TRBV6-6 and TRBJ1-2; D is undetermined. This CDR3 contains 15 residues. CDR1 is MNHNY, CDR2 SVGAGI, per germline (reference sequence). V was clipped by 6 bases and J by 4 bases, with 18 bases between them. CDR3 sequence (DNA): TGTGCCAGCAGACTTGAGGGAGATGGGGTCTATGGCTACACCTTC. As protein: CASRLEGDGVYGYTF.

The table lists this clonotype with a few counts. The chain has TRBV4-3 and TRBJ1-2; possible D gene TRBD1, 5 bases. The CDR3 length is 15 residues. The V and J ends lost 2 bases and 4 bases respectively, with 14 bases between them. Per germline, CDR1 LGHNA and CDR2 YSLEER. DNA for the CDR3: TGCGCCAGCAGCCAATTGAGCCGGGGGACCTATGGCTACACCTTC. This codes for CASSQLSRGTYGYTF.

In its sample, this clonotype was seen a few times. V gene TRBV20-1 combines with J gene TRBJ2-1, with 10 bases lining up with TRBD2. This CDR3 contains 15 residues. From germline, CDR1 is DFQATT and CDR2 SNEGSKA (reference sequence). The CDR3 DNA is TGCAAACCGGGGCTAGCGGGAGAGAATCTGAATGAGCAGTTCTTC. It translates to CKPGLAGENLNEQFF.

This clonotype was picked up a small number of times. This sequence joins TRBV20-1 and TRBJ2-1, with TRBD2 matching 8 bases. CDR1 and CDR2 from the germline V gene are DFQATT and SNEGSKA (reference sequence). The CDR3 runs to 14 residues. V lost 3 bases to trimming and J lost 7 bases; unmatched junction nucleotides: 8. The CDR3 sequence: CSASQLAAGNEQFF. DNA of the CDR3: TGCAGTGCTAGTCAACTAGCGGCCGGGAATGAGCAGTTCTTC.

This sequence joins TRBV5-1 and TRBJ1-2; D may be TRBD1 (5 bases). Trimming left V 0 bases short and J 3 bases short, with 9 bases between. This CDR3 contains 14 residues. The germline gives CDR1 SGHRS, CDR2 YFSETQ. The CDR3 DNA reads TGCGCCAGCAGCTTGGACCAGGGCTACTATGGCTACACCTTC. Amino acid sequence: CASSLDQGYYGYTF.

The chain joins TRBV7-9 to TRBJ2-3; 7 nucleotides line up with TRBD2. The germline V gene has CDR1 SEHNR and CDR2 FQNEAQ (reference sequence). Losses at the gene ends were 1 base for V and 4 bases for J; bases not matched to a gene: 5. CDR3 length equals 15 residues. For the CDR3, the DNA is TGTGCCAGCAGCTTAGGCGGGGGTGAGCCAGATACGCAGTATTTT. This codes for CASSLGGGEPDTQYF.

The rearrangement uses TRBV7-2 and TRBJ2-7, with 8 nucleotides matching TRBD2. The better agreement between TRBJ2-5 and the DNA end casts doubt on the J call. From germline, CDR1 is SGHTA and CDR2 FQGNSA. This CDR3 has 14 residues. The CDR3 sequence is CASNLRGAVETQYF. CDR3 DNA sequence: TGTGCCAGTAACCTGCGGGGGGCTGTTGAGACCCAGTACTTC.

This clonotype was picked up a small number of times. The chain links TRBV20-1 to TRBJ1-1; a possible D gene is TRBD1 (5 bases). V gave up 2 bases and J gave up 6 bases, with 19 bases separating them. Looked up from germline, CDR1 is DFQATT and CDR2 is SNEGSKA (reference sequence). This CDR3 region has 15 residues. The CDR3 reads CSARHPGGAWAEAFF. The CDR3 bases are TGCAGTGCTAGACACCCGGGGGGAGCTTGGGCTGAAGCTTTCTTT.

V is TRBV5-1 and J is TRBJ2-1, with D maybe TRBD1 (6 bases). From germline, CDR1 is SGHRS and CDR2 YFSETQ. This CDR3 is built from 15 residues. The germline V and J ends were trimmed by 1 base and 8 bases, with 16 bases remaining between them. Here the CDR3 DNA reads TGCGCCAGCAGCTTGTCCAGGGGTTTTGGCGATGAGCAGTTCTTC. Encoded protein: CASSLSRGFGDEQFF.

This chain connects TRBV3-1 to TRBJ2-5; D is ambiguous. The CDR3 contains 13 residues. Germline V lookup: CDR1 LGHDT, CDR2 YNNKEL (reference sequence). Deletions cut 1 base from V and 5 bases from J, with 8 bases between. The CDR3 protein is CASSQARAETQYF. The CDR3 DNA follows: TGTGCCAGCAGCCAAGCTCGAGCGGAGACCCAGTACTTC.